The T cell receptor beta chain described here comes from a study of cytomegalovirus exposure and HLA in healthy donors. CDR3 length equals 13 residues. CDR1 is MNHEY, CDR2 SVGAGI, per germline. Trimming took 0 bases from V and 6 from J, leaving 5 bases between them. A remark on this clone: Its antigen is unknown.

General observations from the study: Being productive about 87% or about 30% of the time was typical of most TCR beta V segments in an earlier analysis. In presence/absence analyses, roughly uniform sequencing depth across donors was assumed.

Vbeta (60) and Jbeta (13) primers were used in the PCR. Sequenced by immunoSEQ multiplex PCR; TCRdb stores in-frame clones only, minus some. Of under 200,000 clones listed, 80% are singletons. This chain links TRBV6-5 with TRBJ1-4; D is uncertain. The source is a male donor in good health and CMV-seropositive. Specimen: PBMCs. The CDR3 DNA sequence: TGTGCCAGCAGTTACTCGTACTATGAAAAACTGTTTTTT. Residues: CASSYSYYEKLFF.